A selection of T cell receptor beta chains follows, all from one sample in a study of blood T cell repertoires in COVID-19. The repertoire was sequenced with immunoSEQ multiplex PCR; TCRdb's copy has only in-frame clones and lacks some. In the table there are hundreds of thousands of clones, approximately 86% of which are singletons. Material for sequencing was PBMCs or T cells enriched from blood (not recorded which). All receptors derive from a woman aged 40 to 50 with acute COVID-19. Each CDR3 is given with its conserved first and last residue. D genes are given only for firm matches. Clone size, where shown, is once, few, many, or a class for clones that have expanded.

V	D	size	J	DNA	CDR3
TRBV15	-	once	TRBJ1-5	TGTGCCACCAGCACTGGGGACAAGTTTCAGCCCCAGCATTTT	CATSTGDKFQPQHF
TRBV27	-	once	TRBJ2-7	TGTGCCAGCAGTTTAGGCAGGGGAAACGAGCAGTACTTC	CASSLGRGNEQYF
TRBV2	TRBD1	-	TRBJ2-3	TGTGCCAGTGACAGGGTAAAGCAGTATTTT	CASDRVKQYF
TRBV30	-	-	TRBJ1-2	TGTGCCTGGAGTGTACGGGGTCGACTCAATTCTAACTATGGCTACACCTTC	CAWSVRGRLNSNYGYTF
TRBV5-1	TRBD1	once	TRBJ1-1	TGCGCCAGCAGCCAACTGCCGGGACAGGGGGCAGGAGGGACTGAAGCTTTCTTT	CASSQLPGQGAGGTEAFF
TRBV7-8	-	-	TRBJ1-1	TGTGCCAGCAGCCCAAGCCAGGTGTACACTGAAGCTTTCTTT	CASSPSQVYTEAFF
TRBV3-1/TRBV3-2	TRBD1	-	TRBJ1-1	TGTGCCAGCAGCCCAAATCCGGACAGGGCAGGCACTGAAGCTTTCTTT	CASSPNPDRAGTEAFF
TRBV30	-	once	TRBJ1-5	TGTGCCTGGAATGACGCGGGGGCTGGGCAGCCCCAGCATTTT	CAWNDAGAGQPQHF
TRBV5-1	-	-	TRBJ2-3	TGCGCCAGCAGCCGCGGCGGATCCACAGATACGCAGTATTTT	CASSRGGSTDTQYF
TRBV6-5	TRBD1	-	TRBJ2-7	TGTGCCAGCAGTTACACAGGACAGGCGGCCTACGAGCAGTACTTC	CASSYTGQAAYEQYF
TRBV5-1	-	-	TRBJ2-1	TGCGCCAGCAGCGCCGGGACGGGGACTTACAATGAGCAGTTCTTC	CASSAGTGTYNEQFF
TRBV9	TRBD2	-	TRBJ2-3	TGTGCCAGCAGCGGAGCGGGGGTGGGCACAGATACGCAGTATTTT	CASSGAGVGTDTQYF
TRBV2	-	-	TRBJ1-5	TGTGCCAGCAGTGGGCGGGAAAATCAGCCCCAGCATTTT	CASSGRENQPQHF
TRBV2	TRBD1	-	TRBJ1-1	TGTGCCAGCAGTCCGGACAGGGGGCTTACTGAAGCTTTCTTT	CASSPDRGLTEAFF
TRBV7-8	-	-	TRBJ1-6	TGTGCCAGCAGCTTAGAAGGGGTCTCCTATAATTCACCCCTCCACTTT	CASSLEGVSYNSPLHF